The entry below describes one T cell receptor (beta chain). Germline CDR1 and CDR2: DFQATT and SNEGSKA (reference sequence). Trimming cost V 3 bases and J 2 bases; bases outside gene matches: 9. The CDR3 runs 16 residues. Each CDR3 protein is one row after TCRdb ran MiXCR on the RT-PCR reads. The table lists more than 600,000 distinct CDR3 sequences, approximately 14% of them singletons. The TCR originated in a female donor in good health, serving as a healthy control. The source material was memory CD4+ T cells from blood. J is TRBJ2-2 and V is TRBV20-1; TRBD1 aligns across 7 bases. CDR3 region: CSASHPGTANTGELFF. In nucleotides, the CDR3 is TGCAGTGCTAGTCATCCCGGGACAGCCAACACCGGGGAGCTGTTTTTT.